A single sample is the source of the 11 T cell receptor beta chains below, sequenced in a study of blood T cells in healthy people across ages. Then a second PCR, running roughly 6 to 12 cycles, was carried out with a sample-barcoded 5' primer and a J-beta primer mix. Each CDR3 protein gets one entry after TCRdb re-called the 5' RACE reads with MiXCR. Among 650,000 to 800,000 distinct CDR3 sequences listed, 40% to 50% were seen once. Sequencing was carried out using blood. These receptors originate from a man aged 55 to 70 in good health.

The CDR3 sequence: CASSQTSGGVGYF. The CDR3 nucleotides are TGCGCCAGCAGCCAAACCTCCGGGGGGGTTGGGTACTTC. The chain uses TRBV4-1 and TRBJ2-7, with TRBD2 matching over 8 bases. The V gene end was trimmed by 2 bases and the J gene end by 12 bases; junction bases not matched to a gene: 9. Germline loops: CDR1 MGHRA, CDR2 YSYEKL. The CDR3 contains 13 residues.

The rearrangement joins TRBV5-1 to TRBJ2-5; 8 bases line up with TRBD2. Near its end, the DNA agrees better with TRBJ2-7, so the J call may be wrong. There are 13 residues in the CDR3. CDR1 and CDR2 (germline): SGHRS, YFSETQ. CDR3 nucleotides: TGCGCCAGCAGCGGACTAGCTGCCCACGAGCAGTACTTC. Translating gives CASSGLAAHEQYF.

The chain is built from TRBV6-6 and TRBJ1-4, with a weak D call TRBD1 (6 bases). This CDR3 region has 16 residues. Trimming took off 0 bases at V and 6 bases at J, with 14 bases between the two ends. Germline values: CDR1 MNHNY, CDR2 SVGAGI (reference sequence). This CDR3 is CASSYSTRGLDEKLFF. The CDR3 bases are TGTGCCAGCAGTTACTCGACCAGGGGATTGGATGAAAAACTGTTTTTT.

In its sample, this clonotype was seen a few times. The chain recombines TRBV11-2 with TRBJ2-1, with D unclear. CDR3 size: 15 residues. The germline V and J ends were trimmed by 4 bases and 4 bases, with 14 bases remaining between them. Germline assignment: CDR1 SGHAT and CDR2 FQNNGV. Here the CDR3 DNA reads TGTGCCAGCAGCTCTAAACAGAGACCTTACAATGAGCAGTTCTTC. This translates into CASSSKQRPYNEQFF.

V usage is TRBV10-3 and J usage is TRBJ1-1, with TRBD1 identical over 11 bases. V shed 4 bases, J shed 5 bases, and the junction held 9 bases outside the gene matches. This CDR3 spans 16 amino acids. Germline loops: CDR1 ENHRY, CDR2 SYGVKD. CDR3 protein: CAISGSPGQGATEAFF. The CDR3 DNA is TGTGCCATCAGTGGCTCCCCCGGACAGGGGGCTACTGAAGCTTTCTTT.

This rearrangement joins TRBV9 to TRBJ2-7; no reliable D call. The CDR3 runs 15 residues. The germline V and J ends were trimmed by 4 bases and 3 bases, with 17 bases remaining between them. Germline V gene data show CDR1 as SGDLS and CDR2 as YYNGEE. CDR3 sequence (DNA): TGTGCCAGCAGCCCCAGCCCCCAGACTCTCTACGAGCAGTACTTC. It specifies CASSPSPQTLYEQYF.

J is TRBJ2-5 and V is TRBV12-3 or TRBV12-4; 7 bases agree with TRBD2. Trimming removed 1 base from V and 6 bases from J; junction bases left unmatched: 8. This CDR3 comprises 15 residues. The CDR3 DNA reads as TGTGCCAGCAGTTTAGGGACTAGGATAGGGAAGACCCAGTACTTC. Translation: CASSLGTRIGKTQYF.

This clonotype has just a few counts. The chain joins TRBV5-1 to TRBJ2-1; TRBD1 agrees at 7 bases. The CDR3 consists of 15 residues. CDR1 is SGHRS, CDR2 YFSETQ, per germline. V shed 4 bases and J 2 bases; nucleotides not matched to a gene: 6. CDR3 protein: CASSINQGAYNEQFF. The CDR3 DNA is TGCGCCAGCAGCATAAACCAGGGGGCCTACAATGAGCAGTTCTTC.

This chain joins TRBV14 and TRBJ2-1; D uncertain. Germline CDR1 reads SGHDN; CDR2 reads FVKESK. Trimming shortened V by 4 bases and J by 4 bases, and 8 bases separated the two germline ends. This CDR3 is built from 13 residues. CDR3 residues: CASSRSVYNEQFF. The DNA of the CDR3 is TGTGCCAGCAGCCGCAGCGTTTACAATGAGCAGTTCTTC.

The table lists this clonotype with a few counts. V is TRBV20-1 and J is TRBJ2-3; possible D gene TRBD2, 7 bases. CDR3 size: 15 residues. Trimming took 6 bases from V and 4 from J, leaving 20 bases between them. Germline CDR1 DFQATT, CDR2 SNEGSKA (reference sequence). The CDR3 sequence is CSARSGGREADTQYF. The DNA of the CDR3 is TGCAGTGCCCGTTCGGGGGGCAGGGAGGCAGATACGCAGTATTTT.

The gene calls are TRBV7-9 and TRBJ2-1; D gene uncertain. Germline V lookup: CDR1 SEHNR, CDR2 FQNEAQ (reference sequence). The CDR3 spans 14 residues. V was trimmed by 2 bases and J by 4 bases, leaving 9 bases between them. DNA of the CDR3: TGTGCCAGCAGCTTACAGCGTAGGTACAATGAGCAGTTCTTC. Its translation is CASSLQRRYNEQFF.